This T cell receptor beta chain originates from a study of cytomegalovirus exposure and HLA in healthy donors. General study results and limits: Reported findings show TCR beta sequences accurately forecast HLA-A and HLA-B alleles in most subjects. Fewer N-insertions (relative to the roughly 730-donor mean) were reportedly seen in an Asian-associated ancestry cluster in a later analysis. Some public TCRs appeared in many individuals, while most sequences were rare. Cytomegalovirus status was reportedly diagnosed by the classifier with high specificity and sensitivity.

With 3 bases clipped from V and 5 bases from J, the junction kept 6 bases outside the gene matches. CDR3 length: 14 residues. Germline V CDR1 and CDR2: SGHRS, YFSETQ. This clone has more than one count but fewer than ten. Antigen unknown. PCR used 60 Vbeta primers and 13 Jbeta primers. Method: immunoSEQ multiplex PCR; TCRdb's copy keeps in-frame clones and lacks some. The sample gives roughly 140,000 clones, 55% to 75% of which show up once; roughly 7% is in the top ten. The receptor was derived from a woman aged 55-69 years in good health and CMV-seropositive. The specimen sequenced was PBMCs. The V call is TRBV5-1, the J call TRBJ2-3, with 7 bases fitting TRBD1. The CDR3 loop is CASSYGTAEDTQYF. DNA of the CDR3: TGCGCCAGCAGCTATGGGACAGCTGAAGATACGCAGTATTTT.